This record covers a single TCR beta chain. With survey level as its setting, the immunoSEQ assay was v3.0. Repertoires were generated with immunoSEQ multiplex PCR, while TCRdb's copy carries only in-frame clones and drops some. There are 8,000 to 10,000 clones in the sample; 81% occur only once, and 17% lies in the top ten. This record comes from a study of long-term antiretroviral therapy in people with HIV. The CDR3 consists of 13 residues. CDR1 and CDR2 (germline): MNHNY, SVGAGI (reference sequence). V shed 5 bases and J shed 15 bases, with 20 bases lying between them. J is TRBJ2-1 and V is TRBV6-6, with TRBD2 as a possible D gene (6 bases). Sequenced here: unsorted PBMCs, sampled 0.7 years after starting antiretroviral therapy. This receptor was taken from a man in his forties or fifties with HIV. In DNA form, the CDR3 reads TGTGCCAGCAGTGACTTAGCGGCCTCCGCGCGGTTCTTC. Translated, it gives CASSDLAASARFF.